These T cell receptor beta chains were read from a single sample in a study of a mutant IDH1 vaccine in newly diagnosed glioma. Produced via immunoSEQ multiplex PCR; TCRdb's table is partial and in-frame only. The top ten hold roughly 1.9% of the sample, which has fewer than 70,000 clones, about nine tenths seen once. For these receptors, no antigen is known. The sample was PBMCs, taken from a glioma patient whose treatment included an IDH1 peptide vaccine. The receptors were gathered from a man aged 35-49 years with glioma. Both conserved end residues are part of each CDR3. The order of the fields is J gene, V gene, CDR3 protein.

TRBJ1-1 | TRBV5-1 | CASSPQTSSNTEAFF
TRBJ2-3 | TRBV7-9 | CASSLDLGGFDTQYF
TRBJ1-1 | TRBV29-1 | CSVHGQGGTEAFF
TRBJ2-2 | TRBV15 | CATKTGGWDTGELFF
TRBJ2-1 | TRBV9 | CASSAGTSLFEQFF
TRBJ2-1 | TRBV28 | CASRGHRGRAGVVEQFF
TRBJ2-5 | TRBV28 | CASSWAERERETQYF
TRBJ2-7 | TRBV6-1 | CASSASGTGVSYEQYF
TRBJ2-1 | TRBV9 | CASSVGTSGYNEQFF
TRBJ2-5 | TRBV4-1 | CASSQGWAAGGGSSQTQYF
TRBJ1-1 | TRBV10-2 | CASGKYYTEAFF
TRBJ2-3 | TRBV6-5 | CASKGTKSSPDTQYF
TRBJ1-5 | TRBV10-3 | CAISSTGRDQPQHF
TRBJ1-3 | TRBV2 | CASYRGSGNTIYF
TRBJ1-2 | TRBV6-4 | CASSDGRLGLYTF